This TCR beta chain emerged from a study of control samples from healthy donors and cancer patients. Between the trimmed V and J ends, which lost 4 bases and 4 bases, there was a span of 11 bases. Germline V gene lookup returns CDR1 SEHNR and CDR2 FQNEAQ (reference sequence). This CDR3 region has 14 residues. TCRdb's copy holds only in-frame clones and misses some; the assay was immunoSEQ multiplex PCR. There are 80,000 or so clones in the sample; roughly 89% occur only once, and less than 6% lies in the top ten. Sequencing input: blood. The receptor's source is a man in his fifties in good health. The genes are TRBV7-9 and TRBJ1-5, with D perhaps TRBD1 (5 bases). CDR3 residues: CASSSGAGNQPQHF. The CDR3 nucleotides read TGTGCCAGCAGCTCCGGGGCTGGGAATCAGCCCCAGCATTTT. The whole variable domain, remainder taken from reference TRBV7-9 and TRBJ1-5, is DTGVSQNPRHKITKRGQNVTFRCDPISEHNRLYWYRQTLGQGPEFLTYFQNEAQLEKSRLLSDRFSAERPKGSFSTLEIQRTEQGDSAMYLCASSSGAGNQPQHFGDGTRLSIL.